This T cell receptor (beta chain) was retrieved from a study of T cells in tumors after PD-1 blockade. Whole-study context: Patients had no prior checkpoint blockade, systemic immunosuppressants, or anti-cancer therapy within 4 weeks. Some patients also took daily vismodegib 150 mg during anti-PD-1 treatment. Findings and limits, study-wide: Some novel exhausted tumor clones appeared in pre-treatment blood, suggesting peripheral recruitment. Clonal replacement, not reinvigoration, is suggested for expanded exhausted CD8+ clones after therapy.

Remarks on this clone: What it recognizes is unknown.

V shed 3 bases and J shed 2 bases, with 11 bases lying between them. This CDR3 has 15 residues. CDR1 and CDR2 (germline): SGDLS, YYNGEE. Using immunoSEQ multiplex PCR, the repertoire was profiled, and TCRdb retains in-frame clones only, with some absent. The sample records some 9,300 clones, over 50% being singletons. The sequenced sample was tumor tissue, obtained after anti-PD-1 treatment. This chain uses TRBV9 with TRBJ1-4, with unresolved D. The source is a human donor with basal cell carcinoma. CDR3 coding DNA: TGTGCCAGCAGCGACCCAAGGAACACTAATGAAAAACTGTTTTTT. This encodes CASSDPRNTNEKLFF.